This T cell receptor beta chain comes out of a study of cytomegalovirus exposure and HLA in healthy donors. Overall study context: Genotyping showed roughly 81% of 398 donors falling in the Caucasian-associated ancestry cluster.

Study-level findings and limits: When the data were analyzed later, several of the most significant clusters appeared to be linked to common viral pathogens. DRB1 showed the most TCR associations and HLA-C the fewest in a later analysis, as rates varied by HLA locus. Certain indistinguishable V segments, among them TRBV6-2 and TRBV6-3, were excluded.

As concerns this clone: Antigen: not known.

PCR used 60 Vbeta primers and 13 Jbeta primers. Repertoires were generated with immunoSEQ multiplex PCR, while TCRdb's copy carries only in-frame clones and drops some. The sample includes about 150,000 clones, roughly 77% of them seen just once. Germline V gene sequence: CDR1 SGHTA, CDR2 FQGNSA. With 1 base removed from V and 3 bases from J, the gap between germline ends came to 11 bases. The CDR3 covers 15 residues. The TCR was taken from a human donor in good health. The chain couples TRBV7-2 to TRBJ2-3; possible D gene TRBD2, 6 bases. The source material was PBMCs. This chain's CDR3 is CASSLGGEGTDTQYF. Here the CDR3 DNA reads TGTGCCAGCAGCTTAGGGGGGGAAGGGACAGATACGCAGTATTTT.